The 25 T cell receptor beta chains below were found in one sample sequenced in a study of blood T cells in healthy people across ages. The second PCR ran about 6 to 12 cycles with a sample-barcoded 5' primer and J-beta primers. TCRdb reanalysed the 5' RACE reads using MiXCR and keeps one entry per CDR3 protein. Of about a million distinct CDR3 sequences in the sample, 35% to 45% are singletons; the top ten hold around 14%. The sample consisted of blood. These receptors all come from a man between 18 and 35 years old in good health.

The chain carries TRBV7-2 and TRBJ1-2, with TRBD1 matching over 9 bases. The CDR3 loop spans 13 amino acids. Germline V CDR1 and CDR2: SGHTA, FQGNSA. V dropped 8 bases and J dropped 6; count of bases not matched to a gene: 7. Here the CDR3 reads CASAYRDRDGYTF. The DNA for the CDR3 is TGTGCCAGCGCTTATCGGGACAGGGATGGCTACACCTTC.

This clonotype was seen only a few times. The chain combines TRBV4-1 with TRBJ1-1; D is unresolved. Between the trimmed V and J ends, which lost 3 bases and 4 bases, there was a span of 9 bases. Germline values: CDR1 MGHRA, CDR2 YSYEKL. The CDR3 is 13 amino acids. CDR3 DNA sequence: TGCGCCAGCAGCCACCGATGGGGCACTGAAGCTTTCTTT. Encoded protein: CASSHRWGTEAFF.

This clonotype was counted only a few times. V gene TRBV10-3 combines with J gene TRBJ2-1, with a tentative D call TRBD1 (5 bases). Trimming cost V 11 bases and J 2 bases, with 10 bases left between them. The CDR3 runs to 12 residues. Germline values: CDR1 ENHRY, CDR2 SYGVKD. CDR3 loop: CASKDTYNEQFF. In DNA, the CDR3 is TGTGCCTCTAAGGACACCTACAATGAGCAGTTCTTC.

The chain joins TRBV20-1 to TRBJ1-5; D unclear. V lost 6 bases, J lost 6 bases, and 12 bases lay in between. The V gene's germline CDR1 is DFQATT and CDR2 SNEGSKA (reference sequence). The CDR3 loop spans 12 amino acids. CDR3 region: CSATPDGQPQHF. CDR3 bases: TGCAGTGCGACACCAGACGGTCAGCCCCAGCATTTT.

This chain links TRBV6-5 with TRBJ2-1, with D hard to call. The CDR3 covers 13 residues. Germline values: CDR1 MNHEY, CDR2 SVGAGI. Trimming took off 0 bases at V and 10 bases at J, with 10 bases between the two ends. CDR3 bases: TGTGCCAGCAGTTACTCTAGCTACTACGAGCAGTTCTTC. Translated, it gives CASSYSSYYEQFF.

V gene TRBV11-2 combines with J gene TRBJ2-3; perhaps TRBD2 as D (7 bases). CDR1 is SGHAT, CDR2 FQNNGV, per germline. V was shortened by 8 bases and J by 2 bases, with 17 bases between the two germline ends. The CDR3 is 15 amino acids. CDR3 protein: CASASGGGFTDTQYF. The CDR3 DNA reads as TGTGCCAGCGCGTCGGGCGGGGGCTTCACAGATACGCAGTATTTT. The entire variable domain, with the rest obtained from reference TRBV11-2 and TRBJ2-3, is as follows: EAGVAQSPRYKIIEKRQSVAFWCNPISGHATLYWYQQILGQGPKLLIQFQNNGVVDDSQLPKDRFSAERLKGVDSTLKIQPAKLEDSAVYLCASASGGGFTDTQYFGPGTRLTVL.

The chain is built from TRBV7-6 and TRBJ2-3; 8 nucleotides line up with TRBD1. Trimming at V came to 4 bases and at J to 2 bases, leaving 8 bases not matched to a gene. CDR1 is SGHVS and CDR2 is FNYEAQ in the germline V gene. The CDR3 contains 16 residues. The CDR3 DNA reads as TGTGCCAGCAGCTCCTCGGACAGGGCCCTCACAGATACGCAGTATTTT. Translation: CASSSSDRALTDTQYF.

There are a few counts of this clonotype. The chain has TRBV4-2 and TRBJ2-5; TRBD2 agrees at 11 bases. With 0 bases clipped from V and 6 bases from J, the junction kept 12 bases outside the gene matches. Germline CDR1 is LGHNA and CDR2 is YNFKEQ. The CDR3 sequence is 18 residues long. CDR3 coding DNA: TGTGCCAGCAGCCAAGATTGGCCTAGCGGGGGGCAAAGGAAGACCCAGTACTTC. Protein: CASSQDWPSGGQRKTQYF.

The chain has TRBV4-3 and TRBJ2-3, with D possibly matching TRBD2 (7 bases). The length of the CDR3 is 16 residues. Germline assignment: CDR1 LGHNA and CDR2 YSLEER. With 0 bases removed from V and 5 bases from J, the gap between germline ends came to 15 bases. As DNA, the CDR3 is TGCGCCAGCAGCCAAGAAGGCGCTAGGGGGGGAGATACGCAGTATTTT. Translating it yields CASSQEGARGGDTQYF.

This chain joins TRBV7-2 and TRBJ1-1; D not certain. V was pared by 5 bases and J by 8 bases, with 9 bases between. CDR3 length equals 11 residues. Germline CDR1 reads SGHTA; CDR2 reads FQGNSA. The CDR3 DNA reads TGTGCCAGCAGCGGCGGGCCCGAAGCTTTCTTT. Its protein product is CASSGGPEAFF.

In its sample, this clonotype was seen a few times. CDR3 residues: CASSDVGALTDTQYF. CDR3 nucleotide sequence: TGTGCCAGCAGTGATGTGGGGGCACTTACAGATACGCAGTATTTT. The rearrangement links TRBV6-1 to TRBJ2-3, with D perhaps TRBD1 (6 bases). CDR3 size: 15 residues. Germline V lookup: CDR1 MNHNS, CDR2 SASEGT. Trimming took off 3 bases at V and 3 bases at J, with 13 bases between the two ends.

The chain recombines TRBV20-1 with TRBJ1-2; perhaps TRBD1 as D (5 bases). Trimming left V 8 bases short and J 2 bases short, with 18 bases between. The CDR3 contains 14 residues. Germline V gene data show CDR1 as DFQATT and CDR2 as SNEGSKA (reference sequence). CDR3 region: CSSHTGTPNYGYTF. The CDR3 nucleotides read TGCAGTTCCCACACCGGGACTCCAAACTATGGCTACACCTTC.

The rearrangement links TRBV10-2 to TRBJ2-1; no firm D call. CDR1 and CDR2 from the germline V gene are WSHSY and SAAADI. The CDR3 is 15 amino acids. V lost 3 bases, J lost 0 bases, and 9 bases lay in between. The CDR3 nucleotides read TGCGCCAGCAGTGATTACGGCAGCTCCTACAATGAGCAGTTCTTC. Protein product: CASSDYGSSYNEQFF.

This chain uses TRBV12-3 or TRBV12-4 with TRBJ2-1; the match to TRBD1 covers 7 bases. The J call is in doubt because the DNA end fits TRBJ2-7 better. CDR3 size: 16 residues. CDR3 in DNA: TGTGCCAGCAGCCCCCGGGACAGTAGCTCCTACAATGAGCAGTACTTC. It encodes CASSPRDSSSYNEQYF.

The chain uses TRBV29-1 and TRBJ2-7; D is possibly TRBD1 (5 bases). The CDR3 contains 13 residues. Germline CDR1 SQVTM, CDR2 ANQGSEA. V lost 3 bases and J lost 0, with 9 bases in between. CDR3 residues: CSVEDIVSYEQYF. CDR3 DNA: TGCAGCGTTGAGGACATCGTCTCCTACGAGCAGTACTTC.

The table lists this clonotype with a few counts. The chain couples TRBV4-3 to TRBJ1-4; unclear D gene. This CDR3 spans 15 amino acids. Germline V gene data show CDR1 as LGHNA and CDR2 as YSLEER. Trimming left V 0 bases short and J 7 bases short, with 12 bases between. The DNA of the CDR3 is TGCGCCAGCAGCCAAGAGAGACTCCCGGTTGAAAAACTGTTTTTT. Its protein product is CASSQERLPVEKLFF.

The chain has TRBV7-9 and TRBJ1-1; 10 positions agree with TRBD1. The CDR3 has 14 amino acids. The J segment lost 5 bases and the V segment lost 4 bases, leaving 4 bases of the junction unmatched. Germline CDR1 reads SEHNR; CDR2 reads FQNEAQ (reference sequence). The CDR3 nucleotides read TGTGCCAGCAGCTCGGACAGGGGGGGAACTGAAGCTTTCTTT. This codes for CASSSDRGGTEAFF.

In nucleotides, the CDR3 is TGTGCCAGCAGCCAAGATGAAGTATGGGCCGGGGAGCTGTTTTTT. Protein: CASSQDEVWAGELFF. This sequence joins TRBV3-1 and TRBJ2-2, with D uncertain. The germline V gene has CDR1 LGHDT and CDR2 YNNKEL (reference sequence). This CDR3 region has 15 residues. Between the trimmed V and J ends, which lost 0 bases and 6 bases, there was a span of 11 bases.

The chain couples TRBV20-1 to TRBJ1-3; D ambiguous. The CDR3 length is 13 residues. CDR1 and CDR2 (germline): DFQATT, SNEGSKA (reference sequence). Trimming shortened V by 6 bases and J by 1 base, and 10 bases separated the two germline ends. The CDR3 here is CSAPILSGNTIYF. The CDR3 region has the DNA TGCAGTGCGCCGATCCTGTCTGGAAACACCATATATTTT.

The V call is TRBV20-1, the J call TRBJ2-1; 9 nucleotides align to TRBD2. This CDR3 has 16 amino acids. Looked up from germline, CDR1 is DFQATT and CDR2 is SNEGSKA (reference sequence). V shed 1 base, J shed 3 bases, and the junction held 7 bases outside the gene matches. CDR3 nucleotides: TGCAGTGCTAGAGGCGGGCTAGCGGGGAACTACAATGAGCAGTTCTTC. Its translation: CSARGGLAGNYNEQFF.

The rearrangement links TRBV7-9 to TRBJ1-4; unclear D gene. The CDR3 is 14 amino acids. Germline V gene data show CDR1 as SEHNR and CDR2 as FQNEAQ (reference sequence). V was shortened by 1 base and J by 8 bases, with 11 bases between the two germline ends. CDR3 amino acids: CASSLGVAGEKLFF. The DNA for the CDR3 is TGTGCCAGCAGCTTAGGGGTGGCCGGGGAAAAACTGTTTTTT.

This rearrangement joins TRBV3-1 to TRBJ2-4; D call uncertain. Looked up from germline, CDR1 is LGHDT and CDR2 is YNNKEL (reference sequence). This CDR3 is built from 13 residues. The V end was cut by 1 base, the J end by 9 bases, with 10 bases between. The CDR3 is CASSQGPGLIQYF. CDR3 nucleotide sequence: TGTGCCAGCAGCCAAGGGCCGGGCCTCATTCAGTACTTC.

This clonotype has more than one count but fewer than ten. This chain links TRBV11-2 with TRBJ2-1; D remains ambiguous. The CDR3 has 13 residues. CDR1 SGHAT and CDR2 FQNNGV come from the germline V gene. V gave up 0 bases and J gave up 7 bases, with 7 bases separating them. CDR3 nucleotides: TGTGCCAGCAGCTTAGATGACCTAAATGAGCAGTTCTTC. Amino acid sequence: CASSLDDLNEQFF.

This clonotype was counted between two and nine times. The gene calls are TRBV12-3 or TRBV12-4 and TRBJ2-7; the D gene is possibly TRBD1 (6 bases). The CDR3 is 15 amino acids. V lost 5 bases and J lost 0, with 14 bases in between. The CDR3 reads CASSQTGSNSYEQYF. CDR3 sequence (DNA): TGTGCCAGCAGTCAAACAGGGTCTAACTCCTACGAGCAGTACTTC.

The chain has TRBV20-1 and TRBJ2-1, with 9 bases that match TRBD1. The CDR3 has 15 amino acids. Germline CDR1 DFQATT, CDR2 SNEGSKA (reference sequence). V dropped 2 bases and J dropped 7; count of bases not matched to a gene: 9. The CDR3 region has the DNA TGCAGTGCTAGAAAGGGACAGGGAATTGGGAATGAGCAGTTCTTC. Translation: CSARKGQGIGNEQFF.